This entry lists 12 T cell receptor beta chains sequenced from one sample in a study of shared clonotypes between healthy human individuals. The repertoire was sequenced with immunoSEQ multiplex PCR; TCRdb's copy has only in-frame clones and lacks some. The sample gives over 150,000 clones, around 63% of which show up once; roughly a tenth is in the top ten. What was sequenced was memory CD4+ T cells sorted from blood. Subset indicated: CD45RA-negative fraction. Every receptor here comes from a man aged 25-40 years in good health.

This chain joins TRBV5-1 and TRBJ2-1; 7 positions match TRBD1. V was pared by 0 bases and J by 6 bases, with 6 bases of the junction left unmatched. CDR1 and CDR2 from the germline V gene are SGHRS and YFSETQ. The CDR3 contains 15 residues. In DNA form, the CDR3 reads TGCGCCAGCAGCTTGGCCTCGGCAGGGGGCAATGAGCAGTTCTTC. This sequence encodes CASSLASAGGNEQFF.

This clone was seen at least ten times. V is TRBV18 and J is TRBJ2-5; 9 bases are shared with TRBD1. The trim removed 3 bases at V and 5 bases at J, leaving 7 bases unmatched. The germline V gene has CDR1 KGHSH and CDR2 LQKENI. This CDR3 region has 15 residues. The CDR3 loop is CASSPYRGQVETQYF. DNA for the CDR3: TGTGCCAGCTCACCCTACAGGGGGCAAGTGGAGACCCAGTACTTC.

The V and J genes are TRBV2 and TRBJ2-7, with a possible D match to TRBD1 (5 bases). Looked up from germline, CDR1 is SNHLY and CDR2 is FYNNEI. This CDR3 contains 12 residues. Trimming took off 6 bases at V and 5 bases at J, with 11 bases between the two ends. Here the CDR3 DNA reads TGTGCCAGCAGCGCAGGGTCCCACGAGCAGTACTTC. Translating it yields CASSAGSHEQYF.

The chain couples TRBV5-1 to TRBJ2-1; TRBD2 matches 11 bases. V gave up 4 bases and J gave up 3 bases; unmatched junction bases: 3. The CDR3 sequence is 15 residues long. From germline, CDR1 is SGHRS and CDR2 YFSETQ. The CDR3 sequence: CASSAGTSGYNEQFF. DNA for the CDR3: TGCGCCAGCAGCGCGGGGACTAGCGGCTACAATGAGCAGTTCTTC.

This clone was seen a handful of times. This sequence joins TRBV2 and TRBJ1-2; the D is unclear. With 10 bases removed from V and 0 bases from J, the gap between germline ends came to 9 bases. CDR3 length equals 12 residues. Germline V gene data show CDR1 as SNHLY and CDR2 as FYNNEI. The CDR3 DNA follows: TGTGCCATCACGACGACTAACTATGGCTACACCTTC. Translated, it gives CAITTTNYGYTF.

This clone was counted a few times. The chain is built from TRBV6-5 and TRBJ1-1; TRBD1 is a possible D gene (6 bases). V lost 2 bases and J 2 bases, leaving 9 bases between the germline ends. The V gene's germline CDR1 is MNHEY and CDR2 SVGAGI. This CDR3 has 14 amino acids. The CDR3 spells CASSYGRGNTEAFF. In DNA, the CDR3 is TGTGCCAGCAGTTACGGCAGGGGAAACACTGAAGCTTTCTTT.

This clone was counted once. CDR3 amino acids: CASSDFGGSYEQYF. The DNA for the CDR3 is TGTGCCAGCAGCGACTTCGGGGGTTCCTACGAGCAGTACTTC. V usage is TRBV6-5 and J usage is TRBJ2-7, with D possibly matching TRBD2 (6 bases). The CDR3 is 14 residues long. Trimming stripped 6 bases from V and 1 base from J, with 13 bases between. Germline V gene data show CDR1 as MNHEY and CDR2 as SVGAGI.

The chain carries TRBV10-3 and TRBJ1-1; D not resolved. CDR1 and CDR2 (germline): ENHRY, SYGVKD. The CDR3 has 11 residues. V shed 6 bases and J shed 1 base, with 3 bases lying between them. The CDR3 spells CAIRRNTEAFF. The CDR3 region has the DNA TGTGCCATCAGAAGGAACACTGAAGCTTTCTTT.

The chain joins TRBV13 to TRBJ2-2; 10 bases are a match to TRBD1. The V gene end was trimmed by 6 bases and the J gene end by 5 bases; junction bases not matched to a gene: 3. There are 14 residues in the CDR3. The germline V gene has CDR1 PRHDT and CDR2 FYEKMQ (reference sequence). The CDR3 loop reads CASSGTGETGELFF. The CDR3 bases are TGTGCCAGCAGTGGGACAGGGGAGACCGGGGAGCTGTTTTTT.

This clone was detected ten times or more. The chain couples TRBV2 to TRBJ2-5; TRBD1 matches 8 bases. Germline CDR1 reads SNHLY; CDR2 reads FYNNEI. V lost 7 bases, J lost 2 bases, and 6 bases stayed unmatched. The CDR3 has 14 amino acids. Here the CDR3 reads CASNRDRNQETQYF. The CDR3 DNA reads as TGTGCCAGCAACCGGGACAGGAATCAAGAGACCCAGTACTTC.

CDR3 DNA: TGTGCCAGCACCCCGGGGATACCCGGGGAGCTGTTTTTT. Residues: CASTPGIPGELFF. The V call is TRBV6-6, the J call TRBJ2-2; D possibly corresponds to TRBD2 (5 bases). The germline CDR1 and CDR2 sequences are MNHNY and SVGAGI (reference sequence). Between the trimmed V and J ends, which lost 7 bases and 6 bases, there was a span of 12 bases. The CDR3 totals 13 residues.

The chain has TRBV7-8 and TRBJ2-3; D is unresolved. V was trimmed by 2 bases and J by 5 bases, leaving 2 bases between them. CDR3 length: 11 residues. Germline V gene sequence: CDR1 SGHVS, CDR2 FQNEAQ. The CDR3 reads CASSLIDTQYF. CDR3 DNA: TGTGCCAGCAGCTTAATAGATACGCAGTATTTT.